Ten or more counts support the clone carrying this TCR beta chain. TCRdb re-called the PCR reads through MiXCR. The table has just under 20,000 clones, over 20% seen once. This record comes from a study of metastatic and nonmetastatic thyroid tumors. Patients were all untreated before their thyroid surgery. The CDR3 length is 15 residues. V lost 4 bases, J lost 1 base, and 5 bases stayed unmatched. CDR1 and CDR2 (germline): KGHDR, SFDVKD. Source material: tumor tissue. V and J are TRBV24-1 and TRBJ2-5; 7 nucleotides align to TRBD1. The receptor was isolated from a male donor with papillary thyroid cancer or a benign thyroid nodule (not recorded which). Some clones in this sample may be carry-over from other donors' samples. CDR3 region: CATSDRRDSQETQYF. CDR3 in DNA: TGTGCCACCAGTGACCGTCGGGACAGCCAAGAGACCCAGTACTTC.